These 18 T cell receptor beta chains share one sample of origin, sequenced in a study of response to subunit inactivated influenza vaccine. Each CDR3 protein gets one entry after TCRdb re-called the RT-PCR reads with MiXCR. Of 530,000 or so distinct CDR3 sequences listed, less than 15% are singletons. This sample comprised PBMCs from blood, obtained 11 to 12 days after vaccination. These receptors were taken from a middle-aged man who received an inactivated influenza vaccine.

This clonotype has just one count. One junction end does not reproduce the germline sequence, and a read error may be involved. This chain joins TRBV12-3 or TRBV12-4 and TRBJ2-1; 8 bases agree with TRBD1. This CDR3 is built from 16 residues. CDR3 loop: CASSLRQRTGNNEKFF. DNA for the CDR3: TGTGCCAGCAGCCTCCGACAACGGACAGGGAACAATGAGAAGTTCTTC.

The chain employs TRBV7-6 and TRBJ2-3; possibly TRBD1 or TRBD2 for D (6 bases each). Germline V lookup: CDR1 SGHVS, CDR2 FNYEAQ. The CDR3 covers 13 residues. The V and J ends lost 9 bases and 2 bases respectively, with 12 bases between them. CDR3 amino acids: CASNGGPTDTQYF. CDR3 nucleotide sequence: TGTGCCAGTAATGGGGGGCCCACAGATACGCAGTATTTT.

This clonotype was seen many times. This chain joins TRBV11-2 and TRBJ2-1, with D possibly being TRBD1 (6 bases). CDR3 size: 15 residues. V gave up 4 bases and J gave up 0 bases, with 10 bases separating them. The germline gives CDR1 SGHAT, CDR2 FQNNGV. CDR3 DNA sequence: TGTGCCAGCAGCTGGGGGCCAGACTCCTACAATGAGCAGTTCTTC. It translates to CASSWGPDSYNEQFF.

This clonotype was seen many times. CDR3 DNA: TGTGCCAGCAGTCCCACTGACAGGGAGGTTGAAAAACTGTTTTTT. Translation: CASSPTDREVEKLFF. The gene calls are TRBV12-3 or TRBV12-4 and TRBJ1-4; TRBD1 agrees at 7 bases. This CDR3 is 15 amino acids long. The V and J ends lost 5 bases and 7 bases, in that order; junction bases with no gene match: 10.

The V call is TRBV7-9, the J call TRBJ1-2; the D is unclear. Trimming took 3 bases from V and 4 from J, leaving 6 bases between them. Germline CDR1 SEHNR, CDR2 FQNEAQ (reference sequence). The CDR3 spans 12 residues. CDR3 DNA: TGTGCCAGCAGCTTCGACCTCTATGGCTACACCTTC. It codes for CASSFDLYGYTF. The whole variable domain, filled in from reference TRBV7-9 and TRBJ1-2, reads DTGVSQNPRHKITKRGQNVTFRCDPISEHNRLYWYRQTLGQGPEFLTYFQNEAQLEKSRLLSDRFSAERPKGSFSTLEIQRTEQGDSAMYLCASSFDLYGYTFGSGTRLTVV.

This clonotype was observed many times. The rearrangement links TRBV4-2 to TRBJ1-2; the D gene is possibly TRBD1 (6 bases). The CDR3 is 17 residues long. The germline V gene encodes CDR1 LGHNA and CDR2 YNFKEQ. Trimming took 6 bases from V and 4 from J, leaving 24 bases between them. The CDR3 loop is CASSPIAGGAKSYGYTF. The CDR3 bases are TGTGCCAGCAGTCCAATCGCCGGGGGCGCGAAGAGCTATGGCTACACCTTC.

This sequence joins TRBV12-3 or TRBV12-4 and TRBJ2-7; D not certain. The CDR3 has 13 amino acids. The ends were cut back, 10 bases at V and 4 bases at J, with 17 bases in the middle. This CDR3 is CATSIGSLYEQYF. CDR3 bases: TGTGCCACCAGCATCGGGTCACTTTACGAGCAGTACTTC.

This clonotype was counted only a few times. The V gene is TRBV18, the J gene TRBJ2-2, with TRBD1 as a possible D gene (5 bases). The CDR3 runs to 17 residues. Trimming cost V 3 bases and J 7 bases, with 21 bases left between them. The germline gives CDR1 KGHSH, CDR2 LQKENI. The CDR3 bases are TGTGCCAGCTCACCCGCCCCCAGGGCGTCTTCGAGCGGGGAGCTGTTTTTT. Amino acid sequence: CASSPAPRASSSGELFF. The full variable domain, rest sourced from reference TRBV18 and TRBJ2-2, is NAGVMQNPRHLVRRRGQEARLRCSPMKGHSHVYWYRQLPEEGLKFMVYLQKENIIDESGMPKERFSAEFPKEGPSILRIQQVVRGDSAAYFCASSPAPRASSSGELFFGEGSRLTVL.

This clonotype was picked up many times. The chain combines TRBV12-3 or TRBV12-4 with TRBJ2-7; D is perhaps TRBD1 (5 bases). V was trimmed by 3 bases and J by 0 bases, leaving 9 bases between them. CDR3 size: 14 residues. The CDR3 here is CASSFRTYSYEQYF. The CDR3 DNA reads as TGTGCCAGCAGTTTTCGGACATACTCCTACGAGCAGTACTTC.

The gene calls are TRBV19 and TRBJ2-7; D is possibly TRBD1 (5 bases). CDR1 is LNHDA, CDR2 SQIVND, per germline (reference sequence). The CDR3 extends over 13 amino acids. The ends were cut back, 10 bases at V and 5 bases at J, with 18 bases in the middle. The chain's CDR3 is CATSDSRGNEQYF. The CDR3 DNA follows: TGTGCCACCTCAGACAGCCGAGGAAACGAGCAGTACTTC.

Only a few counts were recorded for this clonotype. For the CDR3, the DNA is TGTGCCACCAGCAGAGATCGGGGGAGCTTCACCGGGGAGCTGTTTTTT. The encoded protein is CATSRDRGSFTGELFF. The rearrangement links TRBV15 to TRBJ2-2, with D possibly matching TRBD2 (6 bases). The CDR3 consists of 16 residues. Deletions cut 0 bases from V and 4 bases from J, with 12 bases between. Germline CDR1 and CDR2: LNHNV and YYDKDF (reference sequence).

This clonotype was observed at least ten times. The gene calls are TRBV12-3 or TRBV12-4 and TRBJ2-5; tentative D call: TRBD2 (5 bases). The CDR3 is 14 residues long. V lost 5 bases and J 4 bases, leaving 14 bases between the germline ends. In DNA, the CDR3 is TGTGCCAGCAGTATGGGAGCTAATGGAGAGACCCAGTACTTC. Its protein is CASSMGANGETQYF.

J is TRBJ1-6 and V is TRBV10-3, with a possible D match to TRBD1 (5 bases). There are 13 residues in the CDR3. The ends were cut back, 5 bases at V and 7 bases at J, with 9 bases in the middle. Germline-derived CDR1 and CDR2 are ENHRY and SYGVKD. The CDR3 sequence is CAISQGFNSPLHF. The CDR3 bases are TGTGCCATCAGTCAGGGTTTCAATTCACCCCTCCACTTT.

This clonotype appeared many times. The chain has TRBV7-9 and TRBJ1-4; D unclear. The CDR3 length is 14 residues. The V end lost 5 bases, the J end lost 2 bases, and 9 bases lay between the germline ends. CDR1 and CDR2 from the germline V gene are SEHNR and FQNEAQ (reference sequence). Here the CDR3 reads CASSSRGTNEKLFF. CDR3 bases: TGTGCCAGCAGCAGCCGCGGGACTAATGAAAAACTGTTTTTT. The full variable domain, with the rest looked up from reference TRBV7-9 and TRBJ1-4, is DTGVSQNPRHKITKRGQNVTFRCDPISEHNRLYWYRQTLGQGPEFLTYFQNEAQLEKSRLLSDRFSAERPKGSFSTLEIQRTEQGDSAMYLCASSSRGTNEKLFFGSGTQLSVL.

This clonotype has ten or more counts. The chain is built from TRBV7-9 and TRBJ2-3, with 10 bases that match TRBD2. CDR1 SEHNR and CDR2 FQNEAQ come from the germline V gene (reference sequence). The length of the CDR3 is 16 residues. V lost 6 bases to trimming and J lost 4 bases; unmatched junction nucleotides: 10. The CDR3 sequence: CASSPRSSGSADTQYF. The DNA for the CDR3 is TGTGCCAGCAGTCCTCGGTCTAGCGGGAGTGCAGATACGCAGTATTTT.

The chain recombines TRBV4-3 with TRBJ2-2; possible D gene TRBD1, 7 bases. CDR1 is LGHNA and CDR2 is YSLEER in the germline V gene. The V end was cut by 4 bases, the J end by 5 bases, with 17 bases between. The CDR3 has 16 residues. DNA for the CDR3: TGCGCCAGCAGCCTTACTTATTCAGGGGGGACCGGGGAGCTGTTTTTT. It specifies CASSLTYSGGTGELFF.

V usage is TRBV18 and J usage is TRBJ2-2; 7 nucleotides align to TRBD2. Trimming cost V 3 bases and J 2 bases; bases outside gene matches: 6. Germline loops: CDR1 KGHSH, CDR2 LQKENI. There are 16 residues in the CDR3. CDR3 nucleotides: TGTGCCAGCTCACCGATTGGGACTACAAACACCGGGGAGCTGTTTTTT. It translates to CASSPIGTTNTGELFF. The full variable domain, with the rest looked up from reference TRBV18 and TRBJ2-2, is NAGVMQNPRHLVRRRGQEARLRCSPMKGHSHVYWYRQLPEEGLKFMVYLQKENIIDESGMPKERFSAEFPKEGPSILRIQQVVRGDSAAYFCASSPIGTTNTGELFFGEGSRLTVL.

This sequence joins TRBV10-3 and TRBJ1-1, with TRBD1 as a possible D gene (5 bases). This CDR3 comprises 15 residues. Per the germline V gene, CDR1 is ENHRY and CDR2 is SYGVKD. V was trimmed by 0 bases and J by 1 base, leaving 9 bases between them. Here the CDR3 reads CAISESGQGNTEAFF. For the CDR3, the DNA is TGTGCCATCAGTGAGTCGGGCCAGGGGAACACTGAAGCTTTCTTT.